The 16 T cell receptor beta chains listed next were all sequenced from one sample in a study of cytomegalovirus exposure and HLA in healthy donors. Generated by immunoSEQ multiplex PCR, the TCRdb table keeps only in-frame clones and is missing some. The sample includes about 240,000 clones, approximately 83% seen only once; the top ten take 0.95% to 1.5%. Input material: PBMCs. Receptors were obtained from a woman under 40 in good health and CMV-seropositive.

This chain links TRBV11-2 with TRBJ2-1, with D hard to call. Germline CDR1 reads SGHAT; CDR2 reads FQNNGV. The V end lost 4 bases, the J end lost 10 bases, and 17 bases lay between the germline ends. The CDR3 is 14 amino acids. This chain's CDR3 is CASSWSGLRYEQFF. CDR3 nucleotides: TGTGCCAGCAGCTGGTCGGGTTTGCGGTACGAGCAGTTCTTC.

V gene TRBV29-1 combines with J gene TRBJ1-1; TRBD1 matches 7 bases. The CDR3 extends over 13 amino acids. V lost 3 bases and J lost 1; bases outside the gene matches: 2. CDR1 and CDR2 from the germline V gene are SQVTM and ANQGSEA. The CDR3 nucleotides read TGCAGCGTTGAGAAGGGGGCGAACACTGAAGCTTTCTTT. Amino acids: CSVEKGANTEAFF. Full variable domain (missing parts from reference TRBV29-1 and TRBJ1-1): SAVISQKPSRDICQRGTSLTIQCQVDSQVTMMFWYRQQPGQSLTLIATANQGSEATYESGFVIDKFPISRPNLTFSTLTVSNMSPEDSSIYLCSVEKGANTEAFFGQGTRLTVV.

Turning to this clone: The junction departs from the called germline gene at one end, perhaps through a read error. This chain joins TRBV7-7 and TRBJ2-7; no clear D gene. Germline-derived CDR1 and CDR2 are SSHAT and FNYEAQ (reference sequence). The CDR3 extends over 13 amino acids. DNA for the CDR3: TGTGCTAGCAGCTTAGGCGTAGCCTACGAGCAGTACTTC. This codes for CASSLGVAYEQYF.

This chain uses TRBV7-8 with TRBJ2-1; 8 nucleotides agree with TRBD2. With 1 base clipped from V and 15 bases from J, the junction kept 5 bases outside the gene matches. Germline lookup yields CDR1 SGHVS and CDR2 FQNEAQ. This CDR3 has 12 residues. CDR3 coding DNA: TGTGCCAGCAGCTTAGTTGGGACTAGAGGGTTCTTC. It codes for CASSLVGTRGFF.

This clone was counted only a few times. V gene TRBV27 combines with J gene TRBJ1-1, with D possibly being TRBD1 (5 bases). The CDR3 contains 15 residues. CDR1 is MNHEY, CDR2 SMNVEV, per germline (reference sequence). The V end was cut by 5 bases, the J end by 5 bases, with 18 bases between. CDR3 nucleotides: TGTGCCAGCAGTAGTAGGAGGGGAGGTCGGACTGAAGCTTTCTTT. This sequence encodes CASSSRRGGRTEAFF.

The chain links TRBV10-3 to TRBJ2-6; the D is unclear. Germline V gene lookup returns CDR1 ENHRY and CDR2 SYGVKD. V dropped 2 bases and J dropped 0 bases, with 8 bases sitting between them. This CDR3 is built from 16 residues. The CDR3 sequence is CAISEHSGSGANVLTF. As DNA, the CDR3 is TGTGCCATCAGTGAGCACTCAGGCTCTGGGGCCAACGTCCTGACTTTC.

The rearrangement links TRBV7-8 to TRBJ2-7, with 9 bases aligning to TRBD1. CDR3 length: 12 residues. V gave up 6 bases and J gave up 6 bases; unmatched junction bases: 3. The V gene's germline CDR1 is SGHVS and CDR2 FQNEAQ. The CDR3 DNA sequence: TGTGCCAGCAGACAGGACAGGGGCGAGCAGTACTTC. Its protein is CASRQDRGEQYF.

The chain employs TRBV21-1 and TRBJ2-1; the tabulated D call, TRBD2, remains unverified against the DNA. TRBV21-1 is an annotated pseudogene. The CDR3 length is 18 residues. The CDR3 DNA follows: TGTGCCAGCAGCAACCGAGCGACTAGCGGGAATCCCTACAATGAGCAGTTCTTC. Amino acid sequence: CASSNRATSGNPYNEQFF.

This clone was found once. This CDR3 reads CASSHSTGYSTDTQYF. CDR3 in DNA: TGTGCCAGCAGCCATTCGACGGGTTATAGCACAGATACGCAGTATTTT. The rearrangement links TRBV11-3 to TRBJ2-3; D is unclear. The length of the CDR3 is 16 residues. The V gene lost 5 bases and the J gene lost 0 bases, with 15 bases spanning the gap. The germline gives CDR1 SGHNT, CDR2 YENEEA. The full variable domain, its missing parts supplied by reference TRBV11-3 and TRBJ2-3, is EAGVVQSPRYKIIEKKQPVAFWCNPISGHNTLYWYLQNLGQGPELLIRYENEEAVDDSQLPKDRFSAERLKGVDSTLKIQPAELGDSAVYLCASSHSTGYSTDTQYFGPGTRLTVL.

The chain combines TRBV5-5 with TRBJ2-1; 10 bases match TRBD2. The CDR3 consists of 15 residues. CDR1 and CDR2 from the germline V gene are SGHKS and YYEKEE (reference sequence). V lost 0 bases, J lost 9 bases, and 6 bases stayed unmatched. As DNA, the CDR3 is TGTGCCAGCAGCTTGGTGGGACTAGCGCGGGGTGAGCAGTTCTTC. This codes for CASSLVGLARGEQFF.

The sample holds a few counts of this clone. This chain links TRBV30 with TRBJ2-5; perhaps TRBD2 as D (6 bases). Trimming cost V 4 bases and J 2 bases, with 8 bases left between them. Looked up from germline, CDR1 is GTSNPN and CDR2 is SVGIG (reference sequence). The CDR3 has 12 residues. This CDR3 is CAWTGGQETQYF. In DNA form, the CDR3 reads TGTGCCTGGACTGGGGGGCAAGAGACCCAGTACTTC.

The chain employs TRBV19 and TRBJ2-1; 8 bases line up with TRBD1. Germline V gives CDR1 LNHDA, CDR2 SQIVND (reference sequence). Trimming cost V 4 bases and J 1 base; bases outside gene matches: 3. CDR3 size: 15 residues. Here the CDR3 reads CASSTGQGSYNEQFF. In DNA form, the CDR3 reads TGTGCCAGTAGTACCGGACAGGGATCCTACAATGAGCAGTTCTTC.

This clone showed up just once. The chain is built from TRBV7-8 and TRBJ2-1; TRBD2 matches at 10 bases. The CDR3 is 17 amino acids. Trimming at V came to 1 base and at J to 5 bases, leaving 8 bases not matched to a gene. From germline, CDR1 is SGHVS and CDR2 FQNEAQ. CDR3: CASSLGSGTSVHNEQFF. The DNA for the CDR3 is TGTGCCAGCAGCTTAGGTTCCGGGACTAGCGTGCACAATGAGCAGTTCTTC.

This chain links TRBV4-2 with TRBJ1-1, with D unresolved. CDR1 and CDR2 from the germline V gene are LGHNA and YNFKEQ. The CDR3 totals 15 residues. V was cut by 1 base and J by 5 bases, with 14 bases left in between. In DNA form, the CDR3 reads TGTGCCAGCAGCCAAGCCCTACAGTCGAGTACTGAAGCTTTCTTT. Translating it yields CASSQALQSSTEAFF.

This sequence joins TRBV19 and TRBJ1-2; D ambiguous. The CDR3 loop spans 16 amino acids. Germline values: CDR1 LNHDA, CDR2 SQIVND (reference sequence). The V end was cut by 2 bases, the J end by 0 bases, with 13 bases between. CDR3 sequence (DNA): TGTGCCAGTAGTATATTATCCGGGGATACTAACTATGGCTACACCTTC. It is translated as CASSILSGDTNYGYTF.

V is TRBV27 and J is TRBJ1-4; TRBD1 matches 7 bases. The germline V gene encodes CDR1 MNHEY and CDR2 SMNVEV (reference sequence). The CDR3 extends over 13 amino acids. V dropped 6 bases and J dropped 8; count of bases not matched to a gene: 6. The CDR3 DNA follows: TGTGCCAGCAGGAGGACAGGTGGCGAAAAACTGTTTTTT. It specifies CASRRTGGEKLFF.